This T cell receptor (beta chain) was obtained from a study of OX40 agonist ivuxolimab in advanced cancers. Across the study: Patients received intravenous ivuxolimab every 2 weeks at 0.01 to 10 mg/kg.

This clone has only one observation. TCRdb keeps only in-frame clones here, not all; method: immunoSEQ multiplex PCR. The table lists 40,000 or so clones, roughly nine tenths of them singletons, with 22% in the top ten. This TCR was recovered from an adult with an advanced solid tumor such as melanoma, head and neck, liver or kidney cancer. Source: CD4+ or CD8+ T cells sorted from blood, taken in a trial of the OX40 agonist ivuxolimab.

This CDR3 reads CASSLFPDGGPTNEKLFF. For the CDR3, the DNA is TGTGCCAGCAGCTTATTCCCCGACGGGGGGCCAACTAATGAAAAACTGTTTTTT. The J gene is TRBJ1-4, the V gene TRBV7-2; possible D gene TRBD1, 6 bases. The CDR3 extends over 18 amino acids. Germline-derived CDR1 and CDR2 are SGHTA and FQGNSA. Trimming pared 2 bases from V and 0 bases from J, leaving 16 bases between.